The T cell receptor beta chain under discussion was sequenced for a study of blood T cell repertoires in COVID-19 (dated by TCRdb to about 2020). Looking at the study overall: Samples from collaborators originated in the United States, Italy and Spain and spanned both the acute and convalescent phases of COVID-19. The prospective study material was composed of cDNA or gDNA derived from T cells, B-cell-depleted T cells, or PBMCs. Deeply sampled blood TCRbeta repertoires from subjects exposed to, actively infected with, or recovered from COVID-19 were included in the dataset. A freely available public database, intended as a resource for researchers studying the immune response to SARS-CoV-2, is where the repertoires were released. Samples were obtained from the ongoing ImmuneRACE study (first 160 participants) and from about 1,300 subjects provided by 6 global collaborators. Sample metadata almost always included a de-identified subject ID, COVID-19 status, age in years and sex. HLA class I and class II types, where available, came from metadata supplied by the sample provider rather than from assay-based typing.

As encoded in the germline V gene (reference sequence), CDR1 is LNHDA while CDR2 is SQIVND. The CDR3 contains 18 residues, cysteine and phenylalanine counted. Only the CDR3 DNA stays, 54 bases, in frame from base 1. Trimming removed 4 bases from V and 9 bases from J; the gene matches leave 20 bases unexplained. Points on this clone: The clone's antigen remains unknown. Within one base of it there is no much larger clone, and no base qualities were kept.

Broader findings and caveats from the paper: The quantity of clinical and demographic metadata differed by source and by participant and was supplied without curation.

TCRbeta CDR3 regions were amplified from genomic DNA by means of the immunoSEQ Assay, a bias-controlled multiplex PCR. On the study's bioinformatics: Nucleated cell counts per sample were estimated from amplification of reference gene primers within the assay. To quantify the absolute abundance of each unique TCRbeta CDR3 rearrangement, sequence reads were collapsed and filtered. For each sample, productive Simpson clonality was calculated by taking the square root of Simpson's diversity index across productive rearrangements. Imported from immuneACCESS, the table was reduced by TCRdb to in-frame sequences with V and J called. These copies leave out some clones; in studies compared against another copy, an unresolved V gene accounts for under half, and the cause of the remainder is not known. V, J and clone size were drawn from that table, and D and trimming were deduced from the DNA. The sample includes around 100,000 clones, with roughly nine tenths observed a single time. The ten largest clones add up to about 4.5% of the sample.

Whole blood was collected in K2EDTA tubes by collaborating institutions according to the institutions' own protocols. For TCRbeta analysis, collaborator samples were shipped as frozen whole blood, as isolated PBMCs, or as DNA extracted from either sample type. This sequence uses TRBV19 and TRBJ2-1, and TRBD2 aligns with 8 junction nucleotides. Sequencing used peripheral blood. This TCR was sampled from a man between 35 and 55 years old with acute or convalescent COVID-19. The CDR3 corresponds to CASSTFSREGAAIGEQFF. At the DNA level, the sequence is TGTGCCAGTAGTACCTTTTCACGGGAGGGCGCCGCGATAGGTGAGCAGTTCTTC.